This TCR beta chain was sequenced in a study of T cell responses to AZD1222 COVID-19 vaccine. At the level of the study: Pooling of second doses given at about 4 or about 12 weeks was done. The study, taken as a whole, reports: Spike-specific TCR breadth rose after two AZD1222 doses, and depth rose as well. Possibly, clonal diversity was underestimated; donors were largely white British and included more females.

The CDR3 contains 10 residues. Germline V CDR1 and CDR2: MNHNY, SVGAGI (reference sequence). V was clipped by 6 bases and J by 7 bases, with 3 bases between them. The protocol was immunoSEQ multiplex PCR, while the TCRdb copy is restricted to in-frame clones and leaves out a portion. The data show 95,000 to 150,000 clones, about nine tenths seen once. This clone has only one observation. Its antigen is unidentified. The receptor was derived from an adult in good health. Sequencing was performed on peripheral blood, taken on day 0 of AZD1222 vaccination. The chain recombines TRBV6-6 with TRBJ1-4, with D uncertain. The CDR3 reads CASRGEKLFF. CDR3 sequence (DNA): TGTGCCAGCAGGGGTGAAAAACTGTTTTTT.